Each of the 27 T cell receptor beta chains below was sequenced from the same sample in a study of T cells after yellow fever vaccination. TCRdb processed the 5' RACE reads anew with MiXCR; each CDR3 protein has one entry. This sample has about 310,000 distinct CDR3 sequences, with around 3.9% found just once. The sample here was PBMCs, taken on the day of the yellow fever booster vaccination. All receptors come from a man aged 18-30 years who received the YFV17D yellow fever vaccine.

This clonotype was counted a few times. The chain recombines TRBV7-3 with TRBJ2-2; D is undetermined. From germline, CDR1 is SGHTA and CDR2 FQGTGA. The CDR3 totals 16 residues. Trimming removed 6 bases at V and 1 base at J, with 15 bases between. The CDR3 region has the DNA TGTGCCAGCAGTCTTCACAGTGCTGGGAACACCGGGGAGCTGTTTTTT. It yields the protein CASSLHSAGNTGELFF.

The chain couples TRBV6-5 to TRBJ2-3; D is unresolved. Germline CDR1 reads MNHEY; CDR2 reads SVGAGI. This CDR3 spans 14 amino acids. Trimming shortened V by 4 bases and J by 4 bases, and 12 bases separated the two germline ends. The CDR3 loop reads CASSSEAWADTQYF. CDR3 nucleotides: TGTGCCAGCAGTTCCGAGGCTTGGGCAGATACGCAGTATTTT.

In this sample, this clonotype turned up many times. The J gene is TRBJ2-7, the V gene TRBV4-1; the D gene is possibly TRBD2 (5 bases). The V and J ends lost 1 base and 2 bases respectively, with 12 bases between them. Germline V gene lookup returns CDR1 MGHRA and CDR2 YSYEKL. This CDR3 is 15 amino acids long. The CDR3 DNA is TGCGCCAGCAGCCAAGTTTGGTCACTAGCCTACGAGCAGTACGTC. It specifies CASSQVWSLAYEQYV.

This clonotype was detected a few times. This chain links TRBV4-3 with TRBJ2-7; D may correspond to TRBD1 or TRBD2 (5 bases each). Germline V gene sequence: CDR1 LGHNA, CDR2 YSLEER. The CDR3 has 13 residues. Trimming left V 0 bases short and J 7 bases short, with 10 bases between. The CDR3 DNA is TGCGCCAGCAGCCAAGATATTGGGGGAGAGCAGTACTTC. It codes for CASSQDIGGEQYF.

The V gene is TRBV28, the J gene TRBJ1-5; D remains unclear. Germline-derived CDR1 and CDR2 are MDHEN and SYDVKM. The CDR3 spans 13 residues. The ends were cut back, 4 bases at V and 0 bases at J, with 4 bases in the middle. The CDR3 DNA sequence: TGTGCCAGCAGTTACTATAGCAATCAGCCCCAGCATTTT. Translated, it gives CASSYYSNQPQHF.

Only a few counts were recorded for this clonotype. This rearrangement joins TRBV4-1 to TRBJ2-3; tentative D call: TRBD1 (6 bases). The ends were cut back, 4 bases at V and 0 bases at J, with 14 bases in the middle. This CDR3 comprises 16 residues. The germline V gene encodes CDR1 MGHRA and CDR2 YSYEKL. CDR3 loop: CASSLGARTSTDTQYF. CDR3 sequence (DNA): TGCGCCAGCAGCCTGGGGGCTCGAACTAGCACAGATACGCAGTATTTT.

This clonotype has more than one count but fewer than ten. This chain joins TRBV5-5 and TRBJ2-7; 9 bases agree with TRBD1. The CDR3 sequence is 15 residues long. V trimming: 4 bases; J trimming: 5 bases; junction bases outside the gene matches: 10. The germline gives CDR1 SGHKS, CDR2 YYEKEE (reference sequence). CDR3 region: CASSLRTGVGHEQYF. In nucleotides, the CDR3 is TGTGCCAGCAGCCTTCGGACAGGGGTAGGTCACGAGCAGTACTTC.

This clonotype was found a few times. The V and J genes are TRBV20-1 and TRBJ1-1; the D gene is possibly TRBD1 (5 bases). The CDR3 consists of 15 residues. V gave up 1 base and J gave up 1 base, with 13 bases separating them. Germline V gene sequence: CDR1 DFQATT, CDR2 SNEGSKA (reference sequence). The CDR3 sequence: CSARGSGRANTEAFF. For the CDR3, the DNA is TGCAGTGCTAGAGGGTCAGGGAGGGCGAACACTGAAGCTTTCTTT.

This clonotype came up a few times. The chain combines TRBV12-3 or TRBV12-4 with TRBJ1-2; D ambiguous. The length of the CDR3 is 14 residues. V dropped 2 bases and J dropped 10 bases, with 17 bases sitting between them. The CDR3 sequence: CASSLRGRSGAYTF. The CDR3, as DNA: TGTGCCAGCAGTTTACGAGGCAGGTCTGGCGCCTACACCTTC.

This clonotype has a count of ten or more. V gene TRBV20-1 combines with J gene TRBJ2-4; D is possibly TRBD1 (6 bases). CDR1 is DFQATT, CDR2 SNEGSKA, per germline (reference sequence). V shed 1 base and J shed 6 bases, with 13 bases lying between them. The CDR3 is 14 residues long. CDR3 sequence: CSARAERTVNIQYF. In nucleotides, the CDR3 is TGCAGTGCTAGAGCCGAAAGGACAGTAAACATTCAGTACTTC.

This clonotype has a count of ten or more. The chain recombines TRBV5-6 with TRBJ2-1; D possibly matches TRBD1 or TRBD2 (5 bases each). The CDR3 length is 15 residues. V lost 2 bases to trimming and J lost 4 bases, with 13 bases between them. Germline values: CDR1 SGHDT, CDR2 YYEEEE. The CDR3 here is CASSFRDENYNEQFF. Written as DNA, the CDR3 is TGTGCCAGCAGCTTCCGGGACGAAAATTACAATGAGCAGTTCTTC.

The J gene is TRBJ2-6, the V gene TRBV27, with 8 bases identical to TRBD1. This CDR3 is 16 amino acids long. With 8 bases clipped from V and 4 bases from J, the junction kept 10 bases outside the gene matches. Germline CDR1 reads MNHEY; CDR2 reads SMNVEV (reference sequence). In nucleotides, the CDR3 is TGTGCCAGCGGGACAGGAACTTACCTGGGGGCCAACGTCCTGACTTTC. Translating it yields CASGTGTYLGANVLTF.

This clonotype was counted many times. DNA of the CDR3: TGTGCCAGCAGGGCTAGCGGGGGAGTTGAGACCCAGTACTTC. This codes for CASRASGGVETQYF. This chain uses TRBV11-2 with TRBJ2-5; 10 bases line up with TRBD2. Germline lookup yields CDR1 SGHAT and CDR2 FQNNGV. V lost 6 bases, J lost 5 bases, and 6 bases stayed unmatched. This CDR3 has 14 residues.

The chain links TRBV7-3 to TRBJ2-6; D ambiguous. V lost 2 bases to trimming and J lost 2 bases, with 4 bases between them. The CDR3 length is 14 residues. The germline V gene encodes CDR1 SGHTA and CDR2 FQGTGA. The CDR3 DNA is TGTGCCAGCAGCTTATTCCCTGGGGCCAACGTCCTGACTTTC. Amino acids: CASSLFPGANVLTF.

This clonotype showed up many times. V and J are TRBV7-6 and TRBJ1-3; possibly TRBD1 for D (5 bases). Germline CDR1 and CDR2: SGHVS and FNYEAQ. There are 15 residues in the CDR3. V lost 5 bases and J 0 bases, leaving 11 bases between the germline ends. The chain's CDR3 is CASSRGRVSGNTIYF. The CDR3 DNA is TGTGCCAGCAGCAGGGGAAGGGTCTCTGGAAACACCATATATTTT.

Ten or more counts support this clonotype. The chain links TRBV28 to TRBJ1-5; unclear D gene. This CDR3 is built from 14 residues. V lost 6 bases, J lost 0 bases, and 9 bases lay in between. The germline V gene encodes CDR1 MDHEN and CDR2 SYDVKM. Here the CDR3 DNA reads TGTGCCAGCAGCTTTCGGGCTAGCAATCAGCCCCAGCATTTT. Translated, it gives CASSFRASNQPQHF.

V and J are TRBV6-5 and TRBJ1-1; D ambiguous. The germline gives CDR1 MNHEY, CDR2 SVGAGI. V lost 0 bases to trimming and J lost 2 bases, with 10 bases between them. The CDR3 is made up of 15 amino acids. CDR3 DNA: TGTGCCAGCAGTTACTCTAGGCAGGCCAACACTGAAGCTTTCTTT. This gives the protein CASSYSRQANTEAFF.

The table lists this clonotype with many counts. This rearrangement joins TRBV20-1 to TRBJ2-7; a weak D match, TRBD1 (6 bases). The CDR3 runs 12 residues. The germline CDR1 and CDR2 sequences are DFQATT and SNEGSKA (reference sequence). Deletions cut 6 bases from V and 2 bases from J, with 11 bases between. For the CDR3, the DNA is TGCAGTGCCGGACAGCGCGCCTACGAGCAGTACTTC. It encodes CSAGQRAYEQYF.

This clonotype was counted many times. The rearrangement links TRBV5-1 to TRBJ2-3, with 8 nucleotides matching TRBD1. Looked up from germline, CDR1 is SGHRS and CDR2 is YFSETQ. The CDR3 contains 15 residues. Trimming at V came to 2 bases and at J to 2 bases, leaving 4 bases not matched to a gene. The CDR3 nucleotides are TGCGCCAGCAGCTTAGGACAGGGATACACAGATACGCAGTATTTT. Its protein is CASSLGQGYTDTQYF.

In this sample, this clonotype turned up many times. This chain connects TRBV6-2 or TRBV6-3 to TRBJ2-4; TRBD1 is a possible D gene (6 bases). The CDR3 spans 15 residues. The germline CDR1 and CDR2 sequences are MNHEY and SVGEGT. The ends were cut back, 8 bases at V and 8 bases at J, with 22 bases in the middle. The CDR3 nucleotides read TGTGCCAGCGACTTACGTGGACAGTCCACGGACATTCAGTACTTC. The encoded protein is CASDLRGQSTDIQYF.

This clonotype was detected only a few times. The rearrangement uses TRBV5-4 and TRBJ2-2; D might be TRBD2 (5 bases). Trimming cost V 4 bases and J 5 bases, with 21 bases left between them. The CDR3 has 17 residues. Germline V CDR1 and CDR2: SGHNT, YYREEE (reference sequence). The DNA of the CDR3 is TGTGCCAGCAGCGACCACTTTGCGGGCCGACGTACCGGGGAGCTGTTTTTT. Amino acids: CASSDHFAGRRTGELFF.

This rearrangement joins TRBV10-1 to TRBJ1-3; the match to TRBD1 covers 9 bases. Germline V gene lookup returns CDR1 WNHNN and CDR2 SYGVQD (reference sequence). V dropped 5 bases and J dropped 4; count of bases not matched to a gene: 12. The CDR3 extends over 17 amino acids. The CDR3 coding sequence is TGCGCCAGCAGTCCGACCACCGGGACAGGGTTCGGAAACACCATATATTTT. As protein: CASSPTTGTGFGNTIYF.

This clonotype was seen many times. J is TRBJ2-7 and V is TRBV9; no clear D gene. The CDR3 spans 15 residues. The germline gives CDR1 SGDLS, CDR2 YYNGEE. The V and J ends lost 4 bases and 6 bases respectively, with 20 bases between them. The CDR3 region has the DNA TGTGCCAGCAGCCCGGACGTCGGCTTTTCGGGCGAGCAGTACTTC. Its protein product is CASSPDVGFSGEQYF.

Concerning this clonotype: A much more abundant neighbour one base away suggests this may be a read error. This chain links TRBV20-1 with TRBJ2-7, with 7 bases lining up with TRBD2. Germline loops: CDR1 DFQATT, CDR2 SNEGSKA (reference sequence). The CDR3 is made up of 12 amino acids. CDR3 loop: CRASSGSHEQYF. The CDR3 nucleotides read TGCAGAGCTAGTAGCGGGTCCCACGAGCAGTACTTC.

V usage is TRBV7-8 and J usage is TRBJ2-7; no clear D. The CDR3 length is 12 residues. Between the trimmed V and J ends, which lost 4 bases and 3 bases, there was a span of 7 bases. CDR1 is SGHVS and CDR2 is FQNEAQ in the germline V gene. CDR3 sequence: CASSSNSYEQYV. The CDR3 nucleotides read TGTGCCAGCAGCTCCAATAGCTACGAGCAGTACGTC.

The V gene is TRBV12-5, the J gene TRBJ2-1, with 8 bases matching TRBD1. With 3 bases clipped from V and 9 bases from J, the junction kept 7 bases outside the gene matches. Germline V gives CDR1 LGHNT, CDR2 FRNRAP. The CDR3 has 14 amino acids. The DNA for the CDR3 is TGTGCTAGTGGTTTCGGGACAGGAGTCTTTGAGCAGTTCTTC. This codes for CASGFGTGVFEQFF.

This clonotype was counted a few times. The chain joins TRBV5-4 to TRBJ2-2; the match to TRBD1 covers 9 bases. The CDR3 is made up of 19 amino acids. V lost 4 bases and J lost 4; bases outside the gene matches: 17. Germline V lookup: CDR1 SGHNT, CDR2 YYREEE (reference sequence). The CDR3 here is CASSPVPGQGGISTGELFF. In DNA form, the CDR3 reads TGTGCCAGCAGCCCGGTCCCGGGACAGGGTGGGATAAGCACCGGGGAGCTGTTTTTT.